The 20 T cell receptor beta chains listed next were all sequenced from one sample in a study of cytomegalovirus exposure and HLA in healthy donors. Primers: 60 Vbeta forward and 13 Jbeta reverse. Produced via immunoSEQ multiplex PCR; TCRdb's table is partial and in-frame only. The top ten clones hold roughly 1.2% of a sample with 120,000 to 150,000 clones, 65% to 80% of them seen once. Sequenced sample: PBMCs. Receptors were obtained from a male donor in good health and CMV-seropositive.

The genes are TRBV19 and TRBJ2-7, with 7 bases matching TRBD1. CDR1 is LNHDA, CDR2 SQIVND, per germline (reference sequence). After removal of 5 bases from V and 9 bases from J, the junction contained 16 bases not matched to a gene. The CDR3 is 15 amino acids. The CDR3 loop reads CASSQDRDSGLGQYF. CDR3 bases: TGTGCCAGTAGTCAAGACCGGGACAGTGGCCTGGGGCAGTACTTC.

V usage is TRBV7-9 and J usage is TRBJ2-7; D is possibly TRBD2 (5 bases). CDR1 is SEHNR and CDR2 is FQNEAQ in the germline V gene (reference sequence). Trimming pared 5 bases from V and 1 base from J, leaving 18 bases between. This CDR3 is 16 amino acids long. CDR3 protein: CASSADYSVRSYEQYF. In DNA form, the CDR3 reads TGTGCCAGCAGCGCCGACTACAGTGTCCGGTCCTACGAGCAGTACTTC.

This clone showed up just a few times. The junction does not match germline at one end; this may be a read error. The chain uses TRBV7-9 and TRBJ2-1; 10 bases are a match to TRBD2. This CDR3 is built from 17 residues. Germline V gene data show CDR1 as SEHNR and CDR2 as FQNEAQ (reference sequence). In DNA, the CDR3 is TGTTCCAGCAGCTTAGATCCCTGGGCTAGCGGGGGCAATGAGCAGTTCTTC. Translation gives CSSSLDPWASGGNEQFF. The full variable domain, its missing parts supplied by reference TRBV7-9 and TRBJ2-1, is DTGVSQNPRHKITKRGQNVTFRCDPISEHNRLYWYRQTLGQGPEFLTYFQNEAQLEKSRLLSDRFSAERPKGSFSTLEIQRTEQGDSAMYLCSSSLDPWASGGNEQFFGPGTRLTVL.

CDR3 amino acids: CASSLTSGSTDTQYF. The CDR3 nucleotides are TGTGCCAGTAGCCTCACTAGCGGGAGCACAGATACGCAGTATTTT. This chain links TRBV19 with TRBJ2-3; 9 bases match TRBD2. CDR1 and CDR2 from the germline V gene are LNHDA and SQIVND (reference sequence). This CDR3 is 15 amino acids long. J was trimmed by 0 bases and V by 6 bases; bases with no gene match: 4.

This clone was seen more than once but under ten times. Other DNA sequences in this specimen translate into the identical CDR3. The rearrangement links TRBV12-5 to TRBJ2-3, with a possible D match to TRBD2 (6 bases). This CDR3 is 14 amino acids long. Germline-derived CDR1 and CDR2 are LGHNT and FRNRAP. The germline V and J ends were trimmed by 1 base and 4 bases, with 9 bases remaining between them. CDR3 sequence reads: CASGLGLVADTQYF. The CDR3 DNA follows: TGTGCTAGTGGTTTGGGACTAGTAGCAGATACGCAGTATTTT.

The rearrangement uses TRBV4-3 and TRBJ2-5; D is unresolved. The end of the DNA aligns better with TRBJ2-7, so the J call may be wrong. The CDR3 loop spans 14 amino acids. Germline values: CDR1 LGHNA, CDR2 YSLEER. CDR3 protein: CASSQDNYHYEQYF. CDR3 DNA sequence: TGCGCCAGCAGCCAAGATAACTACCACTACGAGCAGTACTTC.

The CDR3 DNA reads TGTGCCAGCAGCGTAGGGGGAGGGACAGGGGACTACAATGAGCAGTTCTTC. Translation gives CASSVGGGTGDYNEQFF. V gene TRBV9 combines with J gene TRBJ2-1, with TRBD1 matching over 10 bases. Losses at the gene ends were 0 bases for V and 3 bases for J; bases not matched to a gene: 6. CDR1 and CDR2 from the germline V gene are SGDLS and YYNGEE. CDR3 size: 17 residues.

The V gene is TRBV5-4, the J gene TRBJ2-3, with 7 positions matching TRBD2. This CDR3 comprises 16 residues. Germline V gene lookup returns CDR1 SGHNT and CDR2 YYREEE (reference sequence). V was clipped by 5 bases and J by 4 bases; unmatched bases: 13. The CDR3 DNA is TGTGCCAGCAGGGACGCTCGGGGGGTGGGTGCAGATACGCAGTATTTT. Protein product: CASRDARGVGADTQYF. Variable domain in full (rest from reference TRBV5-4 and TRBJ2-3): ETGVTQSPTHLIKTRGQQVTLRCSSQSGHNTVSWYQQALGQGPQFIFQYYREEENGRGNFPPRFSGLQFPNYSSELNVNALELDDSALYLCASRDARGVGADTQYFGPGTRLTVL.

The chain joins TRBV6-6 to TRBJ1-2; 7 nucleotides align to TRBD1. Per the germline V gene, CDR1 is MNHNY and CDR2 is SVGAGI (reference sequence). This CDR3 spans 13 amino acids. V dropped 5 bases and J dropped 6; count of bases not matched to a gene: 6. Written as DNA, the CDR3 is TGTGCCAGCAGTGCTGACAGGGTAAATGGCTACACCTTC. Translation: CASSADRVNGYTF.

V usage is TRBV5-1 and J usage is TRBJ1-5; no clear D gene. Germline CDR1 is SGHRS and CDR2 is YFSETQ. The CDR3 sequence is 14 residues long. Trimming took off 0 bases at V and 1 base at J, with 5 bases between the two ends. As DNA, the CDR3 is TGCGCCAGCAGCTTGGGTCAGAGCAATCAGCCCCAGCATTTT. Amino acids: CASSLGQSNQPQHF.

This chain connects TRBV18 to TRBJ1-4, with 9 bases that match TRBD1. The V segment lost 3 bases and the J segment 0 bases; nucleotides outside the gene matches: 11. The CDR3 has 19 residues. Germline CDR1 KGHSH, CDR2 LQKENI. DNA of the CDR3: TGTGCCAGCTCACCCTTGCCGGTGGGACAGGGAGCAACTAATGAAAAACTGTTTTTT. Protein product: CASSPLPVGQGATNEKLFF.

This clone turned up a few times. The chain has TRBV6-1 and TRBJ2-7, with 11 bases lining up with TRBD2. Germline V CDR1 and CDR2: MNHNS, SASEGT. This CDR3 spans 15 amino acids. V shed 1 base, J shed 6 bases, and the junction held 5 bases outside the gene matches. The CDR3: CASSEGSGGAAEQYF. Here the CDR3 DNA reads TGTGCCAGCAGTGAAGGTAGCGGGGGGGCTGCCGAGCAGTACTTC.

This clone was counted once. The chain links TRBV19 to TRBJ1-3; a possible D gene is TRBD1 (5 bases). The V gene's germline CDR1 is LNHDA and CDR2 SQIVND (reference sequence). Trimming removed 7 bases at V and 0 bases at J, with 13 bases between. CDR3 length: 15 amino acids. The CDR3 loop is CASTLQAFSGNTIYF. The CDR3 nucleotides are TGTGCCAGTACCCTACAGGCTTTCTCTGGAAACACCATATATTTT. The full variable domain, with the rest looked up from reference TRBV19 and TRBJ1-3, is DGGITQSPKYLFRKEGQNVTLSCEQNLNHDAMYWYRQDPGQGLRLIYYSQIVNDFQKGDIAEGYSVSREKKESFPLTVTSAQKNPTAFYLCASTLQAFSGNTIYFGEGSWLTVV.

The chain couples TRBV30 to TRBJ2-3; 7 bases are shared with TRBD2. V was pared by 7 bases and J by 2 bases, with 6 bases of the junction left unmatched. Germline V gene sequence: CDR1 GTSNPN, CDR2 SVGIG (reference sequence). The CDR3 sequence is 13 residues long. CDR3 in DNA: TGTGCCTTCCTAGCGGAGATCACAGATACGCAGTATTTT. This sequence encodes CAFLAEITDTQYF.

The chain has TRBV12-5 and TRBJ2-1; D unresolved. Germline lookup yields CDR1 LGHNT and CDR2 FRNRAP. The V and J ends lost 0 bases and 4 bases respectively, with 7 bases between them. This CDR3 comprises 14 residues. The CDR3 region has the DNA TGTGCTAGTGGTTTGGTGACTTATTACAATGAGCAGTTCTTC. It codes for CASGLVTYYNEQFF.

This chain links TRBV6-6 with TRBJ2-5; 9 bases align to TRBD2. Trimming took 6 bases from V and 5 from J; bases not matched to a gene: 4. CDR3 length equals 13 residues. Per germline, CDR1 MNHNY and CDR2 SVGAGI (reference sequence). CDR3 loop: CASRIAGAETQYF. The CDR3 nucleotides are TGTGCCAGCAGAATAGCGGGAGCGGAGACCCAGTACTTC.

The V and J genes are TRBV27 and TRBJ2-7, with D perhaps TRBD1 (6 bases). V was trimmed by 5 bases and J by 2 bases, leaving 10 bases between them. The germline V gene encodes CDR1 MNHEY and CDR2 SMNVEV (reference sequence). CDR3 length: 13 residues. The CDR3 DNA is TGTGCCAGCAGTATCAGGGGACCCTACGAGCAGTACTTC. This sequence encodes CASSIRGPYEQYF.

The chain links TRBV7-3 to TRBJ1-5, with 12 bases that match TRBD1. The junction had 7 bases not matched to a gene; V was cut back by 5 bases and J by 2 bases. CDR1 and CDR2 (germline): SGHTA, FQGTGA. The CDR3 sequence is 17 residues long. The CDR3 nucleotides read TGTGCCAGCAGCCGGGACAGGGGGCATCGTGGCAATCAGCCCCAGCATTTT. It encodes CASSRDRGHRGNQPQHF.

This clone was detected a few times. This chain connects TRBV6-4 to TRBJ1-1, with unresolved D. Germline CDR1 MRHNA, CDR2 SNTAGT. The V end lost 0 bases, the J end lost 1 base, and 6 bases lay between the germline ends. This CDR3 is 14 amino acids long. In nucleotides, the CDR3 is TGTGCCAGCAGTGACTCCGGCGGGAACACTGAAGCTTTCTTT. Amino acids: CASSDSGGNTEAFF.

The genes are TRBV7-3 and TRBJ2-1; 12 bases are shared with TRBD1. V lost 5 bases to trimming and J lost 8 bases; unmatched junction nucleotides: 7. The germline V gene encodes CDR1 SGHTA and CDR2 FQGTGA. The CDR3 runs to 15 residues. DNA for the CDR3: TGTGCCAGCAGCACGGGACAGGGGGCTTTGGATGAGCAGTTCTTC. Its protein is CASSTGQGALDEQFF.